This T cell receptor (beta chain) is from a study of lymphopenia after photon versus proton radiotherapy. In regard to this clone: Antigen specificity is unknown.

The table came from immunoSEQ multiplex PCR; TCRdb's copy has only in-frame clones and leaves some out. In the table there are around 70,000 clones, approximately 90% of which are singletons. Germline values: CDR1 LNHNV, CDR2 YYDKDF (reference sequence). The CDR3 consists of 16 residues. Trimming took off 5 bases at V and 2 bases at J, with 18 bases between the two ends. Overall study findings and caveats: After the lymphocyte nadir, photon-treated repertoires showed oligoclonal expansion, especially of CD8+ Temra cells.

This sequence originates from a woman aged 70-85 years with pancreatic cancer. The rearrangement uses TRBV15 and TRBJ1-2, with D perhaps matching TRBD1 (5 bases). The input for sequencing was peripheral blood, taken from a patient treated with photon-based radiotherapy. CDR3 sequence reads: CATSHGTSGANYGYTF. The CDR3 coding sequence is TGTGCCACCAGCCACGGAACTAGCGGGGCAAACTATGGCTACACCTTC.